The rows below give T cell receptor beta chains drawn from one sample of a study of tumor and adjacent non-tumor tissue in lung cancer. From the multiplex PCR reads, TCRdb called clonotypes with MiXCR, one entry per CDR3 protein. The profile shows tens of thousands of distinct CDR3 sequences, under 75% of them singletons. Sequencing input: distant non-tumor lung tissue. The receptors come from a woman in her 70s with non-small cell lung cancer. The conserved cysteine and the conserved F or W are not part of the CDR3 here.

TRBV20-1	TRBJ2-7	SASLGFGNEQY
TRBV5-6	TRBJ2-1	ASTLGPQEGDELF
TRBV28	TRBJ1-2	ASNFGGDYGYT
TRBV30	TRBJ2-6	AWSGTAAGANVLT
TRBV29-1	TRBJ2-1	SVKRQGKNEQL
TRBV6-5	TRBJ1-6	ASTPGFDNSPLH
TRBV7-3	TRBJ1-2	ASSSGLGRSYGYT
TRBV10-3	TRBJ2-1	AISSLEGAEQF
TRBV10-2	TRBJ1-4	ASTGHLSERLF
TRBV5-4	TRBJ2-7	ASSLALDSGTYEQY
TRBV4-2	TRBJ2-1	ASGQAELAGVLQQF
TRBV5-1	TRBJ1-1	ASNLRGPSAEAF
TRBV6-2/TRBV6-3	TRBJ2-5	ASSYPGSAATQY
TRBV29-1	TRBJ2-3	SVESGASTDTQY
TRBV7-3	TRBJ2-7	ASSLTEQGAYEQY
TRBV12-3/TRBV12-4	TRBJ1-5	VSSAKTGGVNQPQH
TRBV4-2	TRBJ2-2	ASSHRQGAINTGELF
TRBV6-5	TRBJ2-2	DSSLRAGLNTGELF
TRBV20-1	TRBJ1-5	SAKNSNQPQH
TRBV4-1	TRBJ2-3	ASSQKTSGRLLDTQY
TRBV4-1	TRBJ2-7	ASSQDPPSGAGSSYEQY
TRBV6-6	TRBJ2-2	ASHNLVGGDTGKLF
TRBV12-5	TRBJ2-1	ASCLTGAYRNEQF
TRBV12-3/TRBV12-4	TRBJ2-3	ASSTITGDAQY
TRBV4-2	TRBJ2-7	ASNQDLSVTSSYEQY
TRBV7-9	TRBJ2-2	ASSSQQGNAGELF
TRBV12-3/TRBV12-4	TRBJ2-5	ASGTGVGETQY
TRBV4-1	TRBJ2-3	ASSLGLAGGQADTQY
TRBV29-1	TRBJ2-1	SVDIPGTAEQF
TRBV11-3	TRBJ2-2	ATSMQQGNTGELF
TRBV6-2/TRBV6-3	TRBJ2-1	TRTPGTSGGSSYNEQF
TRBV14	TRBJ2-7	ASSQIETGGPPYEQY
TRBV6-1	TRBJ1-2	TSEGQGPDGYT
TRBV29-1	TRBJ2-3	SVEGGTDTQY
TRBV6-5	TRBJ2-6	VSSYSMDSGANVLT
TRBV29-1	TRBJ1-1	SVVPSYVNTEAS
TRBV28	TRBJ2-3	ASNLPGQRYDTQY
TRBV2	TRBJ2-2	ASTIGQKAPGELF